This T cell receptor beta chain was obtained from a study of blood T cell repertoires in COVID-19 (dated by TCRdb to about 2020). Turning to the overall study: Samples covering the acute and convalescent phases of COVID-19 were provided by collaborators in the United States, Italy and Spain. HLA class I and class II types, where available, came from metadata supplied by the sample provider rather than from assay-based typing. The prospective study material was composed of cDNA or gDNA derived from T cells, B-cell-depleted T cells, or PBMCs. Subjects who had been exposed to COVID-19, were actively infected with it, or had recovered from it provided the deeply sampled blood TCRbeta repertoires that made up the dataset. The sample metadata nearly always contained a de-identified subject ID, COVID-19 status, age in years and sex. The repertoires were made available in a free public database intended to serve as a resource for research on the immune response to SARS-CoV-2. The samples were drawn from two sources: the first 160 participants of the ongoing ImmuneRACE study, and 1,254 subjects contributed by 6 global collaborators.

Each collaborating institution followed its own protocols to collect whole blood in K2EDTA tubes. For TCRbeta analysis, collaborators shipped samples in one of three forms: frozen whole blood, isolated PBMCs, or DNA extracted from either of those sample types. This clone is a singleton in its sample. This clone's antigen is unknown. No qualities accompany the bases; no much larger clone lies one base away. TCRbeta CDR3 regions were amplified from genomic DNA by means of the immunoSEQ Assay, a bias-controlled multiplex PCR. As for how the authors treated the data: The number of nucleated cells in each sample was estimated by amplification of reference gene primers within the assay. To quantify the absolute abundance of each unique TCRbeta CDR3 rearrangement, sequence reads were collapsed and filtered. For each sample, productive Simpson clonality was calculated as the square root of Simpson's diversity index over productive rearrangements. This is the immuneACCESS table as TCRdb keeps it, with only in-frame sequences that have V and J called. A part of the clones is gone; compared with another copy, unresolved V genes explain less than half, and the rest is unexplained. V and J calls and clone size are as listed in that table; D and trimming were resolved from the DNA. This sample comprises some 180,000 clones, approximately 83% of them detected only once. The ten largest clones take up roughly 1.9% of the sample.

The investigation overall reported the following: Clinical and demographic metadata were provided uncurated, with the amount varying by source and participant.

The CDR3 runs 18 residues from the cysteine to the phenylalanine. The DNA shown is the 54-base CDR3, in frame from base 1. Via the germline V gene, CDR1 is SGHRS and CDR2 YFSETQ. The germline V end is reduced by 4 bases and the J end by 4 bases; junction bases left unmatched: 14. The TCR sequence derives from a woman of 80 years or more with acute or convalescent COVID-19. Sequencing was carried out using peripheral blood. This chain is built from TRBV5-1 and TRBJ2-2; 9 of the junction bases match TRBD1. The DNA sequence is given as TGCGCCAGCAGCCCAGGACAGGGGTCGGTGAGAAGCACCGGGGAGCTGTTTTTT. Its product reads: CASSPGQGSVRSTGELFF.